The clone carrying this T cell receptor (beta chain) was counted between two and nine times. The data originate from a study of blood T cell repertoires in COVID-19. The CDR3 has 13 residues. In germline, CDR1 is MNHNY, CDR2 SVGAGI (reference sequence). Unmatched junction bases numbered 4, after V lost 2 bases and J lost 9 bases. Data came from immunoSEQ multiplex PCR; TCRdb stores just in-frame clones and leaves some out. The sample includes around 230,000 clones, about nine tenths of them seen just once. Sample: peripheral blood. The chain combines TRBV6-6 with TRBJ1-1; TRBD1 matches 9 bases. The TCR originated in a man aged 50 or older with COVID-19, enrolled during active disease. The CDR3 loop is CASSYGTGTKAFF. The CDR3 DNA is TGTGCCAGCAGTTACGGGACAGGGACGAAAGCTTTCTTT.